This entry describes one TCR beta chain. Authors' methods: Using reference gene primer amplification, nucleated cell counts were estimated. Profiling relied on immunoSEQ multiplex PCR, and the TCRdb table lists in-frame clones only, not all of them. That table supplies the V and J calls and clone size; D and trimming were determined from the DNA. The sample holds 180,000 or so clones; over 80% are singletons and the top ten take roughly 1.5%. The data derive from a study of blood T cell repertoires in COVID-19. Whole-study context: Acute-phase and convalescent COVID-19 samples originated in the United States, Italy and Spain. From T cells, B-cell-depleted T cells, or PBMCs came the material, which was cDNA or gDNA.

CDR1 SEHNR and CDR2 FQNEAQ come from the germline V gene (reference sequence). V was pared by 6 bases and J by 7 bases, with 18 bases between. The CDR3 is made up of 15 amino acids. The receptor was derived from a woman aged 45 to 65 with acute or convalescent COVID-19. The sequencing input was peripheral blood. The genes are TRBV7-9 and TRBJ2-2, with D tentatively TRBD1 (6 bases). The CDR3 region has the DNA TGTGCCAGCAGTCGTTATGGGGGCCAGGGCGGGGAGCTGTTTTTT. This codes for CASSRYGGQGGELFF.